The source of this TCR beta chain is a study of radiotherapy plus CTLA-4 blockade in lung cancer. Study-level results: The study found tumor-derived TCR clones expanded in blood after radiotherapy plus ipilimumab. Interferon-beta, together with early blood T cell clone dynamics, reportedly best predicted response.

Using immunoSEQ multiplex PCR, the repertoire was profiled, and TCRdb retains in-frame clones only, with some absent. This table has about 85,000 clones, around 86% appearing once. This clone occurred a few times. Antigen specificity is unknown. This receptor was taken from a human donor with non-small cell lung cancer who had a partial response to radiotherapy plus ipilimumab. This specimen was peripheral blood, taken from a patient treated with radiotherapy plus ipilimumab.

The CDR3 region is CASREGYMDGYTF. Written as DNA, the CDR3 is TGTGCCAGCAGGGAGGGGTATATGGACGGCTACACCTTC. The chain couples TRBV6-5 to TRBJ1-2; D may be TRBD1 (5 bases). V gave up 6 bases and J gave up 8 bases, with 16 bases separating them. This CDR3 is 13 amino acids long. CDR1 MNHEY and CDR2 SVGAGI come from the germline V gene.